The text below deals with one T cell receptor beta chain. The source of the sample is a study of shared clonotypes between healthy human individuals. Method: immunoSEQ multiplex PCR; TCRdb's copy keeps in-frame clones and lacks some. Counted here are under 2.5 million clones, less than 95% occurring once; the ten biggest clones make up 0.37%. The source material was naive CD4+ T cells from PBMCs. Subset in this sample: CD45RA+ positively selected. The clonotype comes from a man aged 18 to 30 in good health. Some clones in this sample may be carry-over from other donors' samples.

Here the CDR3 DNA reads TGCGCCAGCAGCGTGGGACTAGCGGGAGGAGATACGCAGTATTTT. Translated, it gives CASSVGLAGGDTQYF. V gene TRBV5-1 combines with J gene TRBJ2-3, with 15 bases fitting TRBD2. The CDR3 runs 15 residues. Germline V gives CDR1 SGHRS, CDR2 YFSETQ. V dropped 4 bases and J dropped 5; count of bases not matched to a gene: 2.